The 31 T cell receptor beta chains given below trace back to one sample, sequenced in a study of identical twins. TCRdb re-analysed the 5' RACE reads in MiXCR, keeping a single row per CDR3 protein. The data show roughly 190,000 distinct CDR3 sequences, 15% to 20% seen once. The same data also went into a second study, on T cells expressing NK-cell markers.

The source material was CD8+ T cells sorted from blood. The source is a young woman in good health.

This clonotype was seen a handful of times. The chain couples TRBV4-1 to TRBJ2-7; 10 bases agree with TRBD1. Germline V lookup: CDR1 MGHRA, CDR2 YSYEKL. This CDR3 is 14 amino acids long. Germline trimming cut 3 bases from V and 5 bases from J; bases unmatched to any gene: 4. CDR3 loop: CASSQGQGYDEQYF. The CDR3 DNA is TGCGCCAGCAGCCAGGGACAGGGGTACGACGAGCAGTACTTC.

This clonotype was found a few times. The CDR3 sequence is CSARDRAEYEQYF. CDR3 bases: TGCAGTGCTAGAGATCGGGCTGAGTACGAGCAGTACTTC. The rearrangement links TRBV20-1 to TRBJ2-7; D is uncertain. This CDR3 spans 13 amino acids. In germline, CDR1 is DFQATT, CDR2 SNEGSKA (reference sequence). Deletions cut 0 bases from V and 4 bases from J, with 10 bases between.

The V call is TRBV9, the J call TRBJ1-1; D might be TRBD1 (6 bases). There are 15 residues in the CDR3. Per germline, CDR1 SGDLS and CDR2 YYNGEE. The germline V and J ends were trimmed by 4 bases and 4 bases, with 17 bases remaining between them. The CDR3, as DNA: TGTGCCAGCAGCCCTAACAGGGAGAGGCGCACTGAAGCTTTCTTT. Its translation: CASSPNRERRTEAFF.

This clonotype has more than one count but fewer than ten. The genes are TRBV9 and TRBJ1-1; tentative D call: TRBD1 (6 bases). Germline CDR1 reads SGDLS; CDR2 reads YYNGEE. The CDR3 has 14 amino acids. With 2 bases removed from V and 3 bases from J, the gap between germline ends came to 11 bases. CDR3 sequence: CASSVEGEDTEAFF. CDR3 in DNA: TGTGCCAGCAGCGTGGAGGGGGAGGACACTGAAGCTTTCTTT.

CDR3 coding DNA: TGTGCCAGTAGTATAGCCCTGGAGCAGTACTTC. This sequence encodes CASSIALEQYF. The chain combines TRBV19 with TRBJ2-7; D is unclear. The germline V and J ends were trimmed by 1 base and 7 bases, with 5 bases remaining between them. This CDR3 region has 11 residues. CDR1 is LNHDA and CDR2 is SQIVND in the germline V gene (reference sequence).

A word on this clonotype: This CDR3 fails to terminate in the conserved phenylalanine or tryptophan, so it likely reflects a read error. No DNA is shown, since the ends of the CDR3 on it are uncertain; the CDR3 is the one TCRdb lists. Here the CDR3 reads CSARGGPV. This chain links TRBV20-1 with TRBJ2-5; TRBD1, the table's D call, was not compared with the DNA. The CDR3 totals 8 residues, both ends included. Germline lookup yields CDR1 DFQATT and CDR2 SNEGSKA (reference sequence).

The sample holds many counts of this clonotype. The gene calls are TRBV10-3 and TRBJ2-5; TRBD2 is a possible D gene (6 bases). Germline V gene data show CDR1 as ENHRY and CDR2 as SYGVKD. CDR3 length: 14 residues. Trimming shortened V by 7 bases and J by 9 bases, and 21 bases separated the two germline ends. This CDR3 reads CAIKDSGSKRPQYF. CDR3 DNA sequence: TGTGCCATCAAAGATAGCGGATCTAAGAGACCCCAGTACTTC.

This clonotype was detected ten times or more. The rearrangement uses TRBV27 and TRBJ2-1; D unclear. Germline values: CDR1 MNHEY, CDR2 SMNVEV (reference sequence). The CDR3 has 13 residues. With 7 bases removed from V and 2 bases from J, the gap between germline ends came to 9 bases. CDR3 sequence (DNA): TGTGCCAGCACTTTCGGTACCTACAATGAGCAGTTCTTC. It specifies CASTFGTYNEQFF.

This clonotype was seen a handful of times. As DNA, the CDR3 is TGCGCCAGCAGCTTGGAGGCGGGGTTAAGCGAGCAGTTCTTC. This encodes CASSLEAGLSEQFF. The V gene is TRBV5-1, the J gene TRBJ2-1, with D perhaps matching TRBD2 (6 bases). Between the trimmed V and J ends, which lost 0 bases and 10 bases, there was a span of 14 bases. The CDR3 sequence is 14 residues long. CDR1 is SGHRS, CDR2 YFSETQ, per germline.

The chain combines TRBV3-1 with TRBJ2-1, with D possibly TRBD1 on 6 matching bases. CDR1 is LGHDT and CDR2 is YNNKEL in the germline V gene (reference sequence). Trimming stripped 5 bases from V and 0 bases from J, with 20 bases between. CDR3 size: 18 residues. The CDR3 region has the DNA TGTGCCAGCAGCGACGCTCGCGGGCAGGACAGCTCCTACAATGAGCAGTTCTTC. Translation gives CASSDARGQDSSYNEQFF.

The chain has TRBV12-5 and TRBJ1-1, with D tentatively TRBD1 (6 bases). This CDR3 is 17 amino acids long. Trimming took 0 bases from V and 4 from J, leaving 18 bases between them. Germline V gene lookup returns CDR1 LGHNT and CDR2 FRNRAP. CDR3 in DNA: TGTGCTAGTGGTTTGGTACAAGGGGGTCCGTTCTTCACTGAAGCTTTCTTT. It codes for CASGLVQGGPFFTEAFF.

This clonotype has only a few counts. The chain combines TRBV19 with TRBJ1-1; D call uncertain. The CDR3 extends over 14 amino acids. Germline V lookup: CDR1 LNHDA, CDR2 SQIVND (reference sequence). V was trimmed by 3 bases and J by 6 bases, leaving 14 bases between them. The CDR3 reads CASSIFGGEPEAFF. DNA for the CDR3: TGTGCCAGTAGTATTTTCGGTGGGGAACCTGAAGCTTTCTTT.

This chain connects TRBV2 to TRBJ2-4; a weak D match, TRBD2 (5 bases). Germline assignment: CDR1 SNHLY and CDR2 FYNNEI. V lost 3 bases and J 3 bases, leaving 12 bases between the germline ends. The CDR3 is 15 amino acids. The CDR3 loop is CASSDSSLGKNIQYF. The CDR3 DNA reads TGTGCCAGCAGTGACTCTAGCCTTGGCAAAAACATTCAGTACTTC.

This clonotype appeared a few times. V is TRBV14 and J is TRBJ1-1; D ambiguous. CDR1 and CDR2 (germline): SGHDN, FVKESK. Trimming shortened V by 1 base and J by 3 bases, and 6 bases separated the two germline ends. The CDR3 has 13 amino acids. In DNA form, the CDR3 reads TGTGCCAGCAGCCAAGTTCAATACACTGAAGCTTTCTTT. Its translation: CASSQVQYTEAFF.

V gene TRBV11-2 combines with J gene TRBJ2-3; 8 bases line up with TRBD2. The germline V gene has CDR1 SGHAT and CDR2 FQNNGV. Trimming removed 3 bases from V and 1 base from J; junction bases left unmatched: 3. This CDR3 has 15 residues. The CDR3, as DNA: TGTGCCAGCAGCTTCGGGCGGGAGGGCACAGATACGCAGTATTTT. Translated: CASSFGREGTDTQYF.

Ten or more counts support this clonotype. This chain connects TRBV20-1 to TRBJ2-5; tentatively, D is TRBD2 (5 bases). V was pared by 3 bases and J by 2 bases, with 16 bases between. The CDR3 spans 15 residues. Germline CDR1 and CDR2: DFQATT and SNEGSKA (reference sequence). The CDR3 here is CSASRGAGTQETQYF. For the CDR3, the DNA is TGCAGTGCTAGCCGGGGAGCAGGTACTCAAGAGACCCAGTACTTC.

The sample holds a few counts of this clonotype. The rearrangement links TRBV11-3 to TRBJ2-1; TRBD1 matches at 7 bases. The CDR3 has 15 residues. CDR1 SGHNT and CDR2 YENEEA come from the germline V gene. The V segment lost 5 bases and the J segment 9 bases; nucleotides outside the gene matches: 13. The CDR3 here is CASSPRQGEGTEQFF. The CDR3 DNA reads as TGTGCCAGCAGCCCCCGACAGGGCGAGGGGACTGAGCAGTTCTTC.

The J gene is TRBJ1-1, the V gene TRBV12-3 or TRBV12-4; no firm D call. The V and J ends lost 4 bases and 7 bases respectively, with 10 bases between them. The CDR3 consists of 12 residues. The CDR3 is CASSYRAFEAFF. The CDR3 DNA sequence: TGTGCCAGCAGTTACCGGGCGTTTGAAGCTTTCTTT.

The chain joins TRBV7-9 to TRBJ2-5; D possibly corresponds to TRBD1 (6 bases). V shed 5 bases and J shed 1 base, with 14 bases lying between them. CDR1 is SEHNR and CDR2 is FQNEAQ in the germline V gene (reference sequence). The CDR3 has 15 amino acids. The CDR3 DNA reads as TGTGCCAGCAGCCAAAAGACAGGAACCCAAGAGACCCAGTACTTC. Amino acids: CASSQKTGTQETQYF.

The sample holds many counts of this clonotype. The gene calls are TRBV12-3 or TRBV12-4 and TRBJ2-5; TRBD1 might be the D (6 bases). This CDR3 has 13 residues. V lost 6 bases and J 1 base, leaving 9 bases between the germline ends. The CDR3 DNA reads TGTGCCAGCAGCGACAGGTCCCAAGAGACCCAGTACTTC. Protein product: CASSDRSQETQYF.

This clonotype has just a few counts. The chain employs TRBV27 and TRBJ1-1; D remains ambiguous. The germline CDR1 and CDR2 sequences are MNHEY and SMNVEV (reference sequence). The CDR3 contains 14 residues. Trimming shortened V by 5 bases and J by 0 bases, and 10 bases separated the two germline ends. CDR3 residues: CASSTLTMNTEAFF. CDR3 DNA: TGTGCCAGCAGTACGCTGACCATGAACACTGAAGCTTTCTTT.

V and J are TRBV7-8 and TRBJ2-7; D not certain. The CDR3 runs to 14 residues. Trimming shortened V by 6 bases and J by 5 bases, and 17 bases separated the two germline ends. From germline, CDR1 is SGHVS and CDR2 FQNEAQ. This chain's CDR3 is CASRNLGTLHEQYF. In nucleotides, the CDR3 is TGTGCCAGCAGAAACCTGGGTACTCTTCACGAGCAGTACTTC.

This clonotype was seen at least ten times. The chain has TRBV10-2 and TRBJ2-3, with D possibly matching TRBD2 (5 bases). The CDR3 loop spans 10 amino acids. Between the trimmed V and J ends, which lost 10 bases and 8 bases, there was a span of 10 bases. CDR1 and CDR2 (germline): WSHSY, SAAADI. The CDR3 bases are TGCGCCACCTCTGAGGGTACGCAGTATTTT. Encoded protein: CATSEGTQYF.

There are a few counts of this clonotype. CDR3 sequence (DNA): TGCGCCAGCAGCCGCATCCCGACTAGCGGGGTTACAGATACGCAGTATTTT. Translation: CASSRIPTSGVTDTQYF. The chain recombines TRBV4-3 with TRBJ2-3, with 11 bases aligning to TRBD2. With 4 bases clipped from V and 3 bases from J, the junction kept 9 bases outside the gene matches. The CDR3 contains 17 residues. CDR1 is LGHNA and CDR2 is YSLEER in the germline V gene.

This clonotype appeared many times. The J gene is TRBJ2-2, the V gene TRBV3-1, with D unresolved. This CDR3 is 14 amino acids long. The germline gives CDR1 LGHDT, CDR2 YNNKEL (reference sequence). Trimming left V 4 bases short and J 6 bases short, with 12 bases between. The CDR3 sequence: CASSPTVAAGELFF. DNA for the CDR3: TGTGCCAGCAGCCCGACCGTGGCAGCCGGGGAGCTGTTTTTT.

The rearrangement uses TRBV3-1 and TRBJ2-1; D unclear. From germline, CDR1 is LGHDT and CDR2 YNNKEL (reference sequence). Trimming removed 0 bases from V and 2 bases from J, with 11 bases in between. This CDR3 has 16 residues. The CDR3 protein is CASSQDSGSTYNEQFF. In DNA form, the CDR3 reads TGTGCCAGCAGCCAAGATTCGGGTTCGACCTACAATGAGCAGTTCTTC.

This clonotype was counted a few times. The V call is TRBV6-1, the J call TRBJ1-2; 7 nucleotides line up with TRBD1. Germline V CDR1 and CDR2: MNHNS, SASEGT. V was pared by 8 bases and J by 3 bases, with 9 bases of the junction left unmatched. The CDR3 consists of 14 residues. CDR3 bases: TGTGCCAGCGGGATGCACAGGGGTGACTATGGCTACACCTTC. Translating it yields CASGMHRGDYGYTF.

In this sample, this clonotype turned up a few times. The chain recombines TRBV9 with TRBJ1-1, with unresolved D. Trimming removed 0 bases at V and 5 bases at J, with 14 bases between. CDR3 length: 15 amino acids. Germline CDR1 SGDLS, CDR2 YYNGEE. In DNA form, the CDR3 reads TGTGCCAGCAGCGTAGGGGCAGGCGGAGGGACTGAAGCTTTCTTT. Residues: CASSVGAGGGTEAFF.

This clonotype was recorded a few times. This rearrangement joins TRBV9 to TRBJ1-2; D unclear. The ends were cut back, 5 bases at V and 2 bases at J, with 13 bases in the middle. This CDR3 is 14 amino acids long. Germline values: CDR1 SGDLS, CDR2 YYNGEE. Here the CDR3 reads CASSDTRANYGYTF. The CDR3 nucleotides read TGTGCCAGCAGTGACACAAGGGCGAACTATGGCTACACCTTC.

CDR3 bases: TGTGCCACCACCTCCGGGACAGGGGACTACGAGCAGTACTTC. It is translated as CATTSGTGDYEQYF. The chain has TRBV15 and TRBJ2-7, with TRBD1 identical over 10 bases. CDR1 LNHNV and CDR2 YYDKDF come from the germline V gene (reference sequence). Unmatched junction bases numbered 6, after V lost 7 bases and J lost 3 bases. The CDR3 is 14 residues long. Filled out from reference TRBV15 and TRBJ2-7, the complete variable domain reads DAMVIQNPRYQVTQFGKPVTLSCSQTLNHNVMYWYQQKSSQAPKLLFHYYDKDFNNEADTPDNFQSRRPNTSFCFLDIRSPGLGDTAMYLCATTSGTGDYEQYFGPGTRLTVT.

This clonotype was found a few times. The chain couples TRBV29-1 to TRBJ2-1, with 7 bases that match TRBD1. V shed 1 base and J 5 bases; nucleotides not matched to a gene: 11. This CDR3 is built from 16 residues. Germline-derived CDR1 and CDR2 are SQVTM and ANQGSEA. The CDR3 nucleotides read TGCAGCGTTGAAGGCAGCCCCGGGACAGAAAACAATGAGCAGTTCTTC. It specifies CSVEGSPGTENNEQFF.